The source of this T cell receptor (beta chain) is a study of blood T cell repertoires in COVID-19. The assay was immunoSEQ multiplex PCR, and TCRdb's table has in-frame clones only and misses some. The sample holds 20,000 to 25,000 clones, approximately 91% seen once. Germline CDR1 SGHNT, CDR2 YENEEA. V shed 6 bases and J 4 bases; nucleotides not matched to a gene: 4. CDR3 length equals 14 residues. The J gene is TRBJ2-3, the V gene TRBV11-3, with TRBD2 matching 10 bases. Sequenced input: peripheral blood. The sequence was obtained from a human donor in a cohort sampled during active COVID-19. The donor label of this sample is uncertain. The CDR3 region has the DNA TGTGCCAGCAGACTAGCGGGAACCTCAGATACGCAGTATTTT. Amino acids: CASRLAGTSDTQYF.